Presented here are 10 T cell receptor beta chains from one specimen sequenced in a study of blood T cell repertoires in COVID-19. The assay was immunoSEQ multiplex PCR, and TCRdb's table has in-frame clones only and misses some. Here the sample spans 130,000 to 150,000 clones, roughly 84% being singletons. Sample: PBMCs or T cells enriched from blood (not recorded which). These receptors all stem from a woman between 50 and 59 years old who had been exposed to COVID-19.

V and J are TRBV2 and TRBJ1-6; 9 bases align to TRBD1. Germline trimming cut 3 bases from V and 10 bases from J; bases unmatched to any gene: 4. Looked up from germline, CDR1 is SNHLY and CDR2 is FYNNEI. The CDR3 consists of 14 residues. CDR3 in amino acids: CASSEDRGRSPLHF. The CDR3 region has the DNA TGTGCCAGCAGTGAGGACAGGGGTCGATCACCCCTCCACTTT.

The sample holds a few counts of this clone. The V and J genes are TRBV6-2 or TRBV6-3 and TRBJ2-7; D may be TRBD2 (5 bases). The V end was cut by 0 bases, the J end by 7 bases, with 13 bases between. Looked up from germline, CDR1 is MNHEY and CDR2 is SVGEGT. CDR3 length equals 14 residues. CDR3 nucleotides: TGTGCCAGCAGTTACTCCCCGACCCCGGGGGAGCAGTACTTC. Translating gives CASSYSPTPGEQYF.

CDR3 loop: CASSHRWTSTDTQYF. The CDR3 DNA follows: TGCGCCAGCAGCCATCGTTGGACTAGCACAGATACGCAGTATTTT. The rearrangement links TRBV4-3 to TRBJ2-3, with D maybe TRBD2 (5 bases). The CDR3 spans 15 residues. Germline values: CDR1 LGHNA, CDR2 YSLEER. With 3 bases removed from V and 0 bases from J, the gap between germline ends came to 10 bases.

As regards this clone: Germline and junction disagree at one end, which may indicate a read error. The rearrangement uses TRBV7-7 and TRBJ1-2, with D maybe TRBD1 (6 bases). The germline V gene has CDR1 SSHAT and CDR2 FNYEAQ (reference sequence). CDR3 size: 18 residues. The CDR3 DNA reads as TGTGCTAGCAGCTTAACCCCCCCCCGGGACATCCCCTGCCGTGGCTACACCTTC. Translation gives CASSLTPPRDIPCRGYTF.

This chain connects TRBV18 to TRBJ2-5; 10 positions agree with TRBD2. The CDR3 is made up of 14 amino acids. V lost 2 bases, J lost 5 bases, and 2 bases stayed unmatched. Germline-derived CDR1 and CDR2 are KGHSH and LQKENI. The chain's CDR3 is CASSPIAGGETQYF. The CDR3 DNA reads TGTGCCAGCTCACCAATAGCGGGAGGTGAGACCCAGTACTTC. The variable domain in full, with the rest retrieved from reference TRBV18 and TRBJ2-5, is NAGVMQNPRHLVRRRGQEARLRCSPMKGHSHVYWYRQLPEEGLKFMVYLQKENIIDESGMPKERFSAEFPKEGPSILRIQQVVRGDSAAYFCASSPIAGGETQYFGPGTRLLVL.

This clone was seen a handful of times. This sequence joins TRBV9 and TRBJ1-6; 8 positions match TRBD1. The CDR3 is made up of 17 amino acids. V lost 3 bases to trimming and J lost 4 bases; unmatched junction nucleotides: 9. CDR1 is SGDLS, CDR2 YYNGEE, per germline. The CDR3 DNA is TGTGCCAGCAGCGAGCCACAGGGGGGGAGTTATAATTCACCCCTCCACTTT. It encodes CASSEPQGGSYNSPLHF.

CDR3 loop: CATSREGGQPQHF. The CDR3 bases are TGTGCCACCAGCAGAGAGGGGGGTCAGCCCCAGCATTTT. The chain employs TRBV15 and TRBJ1-5, with D possibly matching TRBD1 (5 bases). CDR1 and CDR2 from the germline V gene are LNHNV and YYDKDF (reference sequence). The CDR3 is 13 amino acids. Trimming removed 0 bases from V and 6 bases from J, with 6 bases in between.

The chain joins TRBV3-1 (or the pseudogene TRBV3-2) to TRBJ2-7; 10 bases match TRBD2. V was clipped by 4 bases and J by 6 bases; unmatched bases: 12. Germline loops: CDR1 LGHDT, CDR2 YNNKEL (reference sequence). The CDR3 sequence is 16 residues long. The DNA of the CDR3 is TGTGCCAGCAGCCTGAGTAGCGGGGGGCTTACTATCGAGCAGTACTTC. This codes for CASSLSSGGLTIEQYF.

CDR3 bases: TGTGCCACCAGCAGGGGAGACGTCTCTGGGGCCAACGTCCTGACTTTC. Protein: CATSRGDVSGANVLTF. The J gene is TRBJ2-6, the V gene TRBV15; weak D call: TRBD2 (5 bases). Germline CDR1 reads LNHNV; CDR2 reads YYDKDF (reference sequence). This CDR3 spans 16 amino acids. The ends were cut back, 3 bases at V and 0 bases at J, with 9 bases in the middle.

V usage is TRBV7-2 and J usage is TRBJ2-3; 8 bases align to TRBD2. CDR1 is SGHTA and CDR2 is FQGNSA in the germline V gene. The CDR3 runs to 18 residues. The ends lost 0 bases at V and 0 bases at J; junction bases unmatched: 8. CDR3 protein: CASSLALASGWSTDTQYF. The CDR3 DNA reads as TGTGCCAGCAGCTTAGCGCTGGCTAGCGGGTGGAGCACAGATACGCAGTATTTT.